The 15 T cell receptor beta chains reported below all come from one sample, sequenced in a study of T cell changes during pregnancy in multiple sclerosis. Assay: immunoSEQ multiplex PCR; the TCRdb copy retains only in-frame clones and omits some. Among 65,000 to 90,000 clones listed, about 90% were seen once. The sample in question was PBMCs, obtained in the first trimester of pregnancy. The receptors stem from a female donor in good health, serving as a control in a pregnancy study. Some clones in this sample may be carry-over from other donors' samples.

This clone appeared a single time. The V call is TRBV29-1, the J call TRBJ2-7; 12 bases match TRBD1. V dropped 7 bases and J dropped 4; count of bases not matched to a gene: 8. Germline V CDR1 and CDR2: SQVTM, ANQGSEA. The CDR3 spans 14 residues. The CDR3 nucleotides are TGCAGCGCCCGGGGACAGGGGGCAAGTTACGAGCAGTACTTC. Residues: CSARGQGASYEQYF.

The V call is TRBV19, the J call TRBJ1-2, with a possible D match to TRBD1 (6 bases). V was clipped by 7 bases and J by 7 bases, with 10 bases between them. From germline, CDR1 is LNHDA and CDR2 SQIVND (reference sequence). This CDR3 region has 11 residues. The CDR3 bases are TGTGCCAGTAATACAGGGACTGGCTACACCTTC. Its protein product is CASNTGTGYTF.

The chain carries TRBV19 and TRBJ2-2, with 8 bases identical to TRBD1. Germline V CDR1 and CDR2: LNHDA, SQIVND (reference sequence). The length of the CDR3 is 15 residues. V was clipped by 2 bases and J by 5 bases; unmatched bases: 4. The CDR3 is CASSIQGAETGELFF. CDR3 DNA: TGTGCCAGTAGTATACAGGGGGCGGAAACCGGGGAGCTGTTTTTT. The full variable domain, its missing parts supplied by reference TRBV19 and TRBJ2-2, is DGGITQSPKYLFRKEGQNVTLSCEQNLNHDAMYWYRQDPGQGLRLIYYSQIVNDFQKGDIAEGYSVSREKKESFPLTVTSAQKNPTAFYLCASSIQGAETGELFFGEGSRLTVL.

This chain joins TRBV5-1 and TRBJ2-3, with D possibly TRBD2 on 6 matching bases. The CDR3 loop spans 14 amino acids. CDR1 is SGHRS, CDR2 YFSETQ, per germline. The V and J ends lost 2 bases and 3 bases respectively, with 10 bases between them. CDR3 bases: TGCGCCAGCAGCTTTGCGGGACCGACAGATACGCAGTATTTT. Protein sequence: CASSFAGPTDTQYF.

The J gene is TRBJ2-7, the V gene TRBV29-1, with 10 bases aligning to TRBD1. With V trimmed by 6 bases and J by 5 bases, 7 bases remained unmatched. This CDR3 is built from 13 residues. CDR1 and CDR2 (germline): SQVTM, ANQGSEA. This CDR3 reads CSVPGQGSDEQYF. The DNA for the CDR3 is TGCAGCGTACCGGGACAGGGGAGCGACGAGCAGTACTTC.

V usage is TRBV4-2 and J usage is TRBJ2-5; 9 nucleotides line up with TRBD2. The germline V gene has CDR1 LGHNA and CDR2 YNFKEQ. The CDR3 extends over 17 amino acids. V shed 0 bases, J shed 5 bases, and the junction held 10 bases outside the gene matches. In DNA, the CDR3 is TGTGCCAGCAGCCAAGAAAAGGGAGCGGGGGGTCGGGAGACCCAGTACTTC. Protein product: CASSQEKGAGGRETQYF.

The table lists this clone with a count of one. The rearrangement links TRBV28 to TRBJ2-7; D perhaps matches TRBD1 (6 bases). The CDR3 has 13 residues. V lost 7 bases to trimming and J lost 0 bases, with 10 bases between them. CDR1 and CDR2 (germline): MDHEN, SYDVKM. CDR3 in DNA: TGTGCCAGCAACCTGGACAGCTCCTACGAGCAGTACTTC. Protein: CASNLDSSYEQYF.

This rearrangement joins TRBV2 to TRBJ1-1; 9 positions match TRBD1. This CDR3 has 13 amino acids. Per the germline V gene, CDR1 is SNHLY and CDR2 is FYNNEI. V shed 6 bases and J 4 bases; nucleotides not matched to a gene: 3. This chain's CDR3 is CASRGQGSTEAFF. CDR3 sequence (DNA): TGTGCCAGCAGGGGACAGGGTAGCACTGAAGCTTTCTTT.

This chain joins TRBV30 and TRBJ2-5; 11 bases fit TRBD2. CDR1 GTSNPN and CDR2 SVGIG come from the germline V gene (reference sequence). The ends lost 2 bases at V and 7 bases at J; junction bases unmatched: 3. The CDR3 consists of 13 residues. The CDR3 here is CAWSSGTSGTQYF. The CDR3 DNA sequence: TGTGCCTGGAGTTCCGGGACTAGCGGGACCCAGTACTTC. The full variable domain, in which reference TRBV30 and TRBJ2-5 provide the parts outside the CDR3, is SQTIHQWPATLVQPVGSPLSLECTVEGTSNPNLYWYRQAAGRGLQLLFYSVGIGQISSEVPQNLSASRPQDRQFILSSKKLLLSDSGFYLCAWSSGTSGTQYFGPGTRLLVL.

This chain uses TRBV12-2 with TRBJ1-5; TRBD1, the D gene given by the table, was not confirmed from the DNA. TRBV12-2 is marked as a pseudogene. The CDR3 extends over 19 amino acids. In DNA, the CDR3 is TGTGCAAGTCGCTTAAGGGGCAGGGGGCATAGGGCCAATTCTCAGCCCCAGCATTTT. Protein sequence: CASRLRGRGHRANSQPQHF.

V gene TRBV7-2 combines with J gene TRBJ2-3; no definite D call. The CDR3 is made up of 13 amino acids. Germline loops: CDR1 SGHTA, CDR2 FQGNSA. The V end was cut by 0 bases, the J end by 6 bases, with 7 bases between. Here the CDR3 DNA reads TGTGCCAGCAGCTTAGCGCAGGCTGATACGCAGTATTTT. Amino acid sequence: CASSLAQADTQYF. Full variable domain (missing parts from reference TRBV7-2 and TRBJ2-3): GAGVSQSPSNKVTEKGKDVELRCDPISGHTALYWYRQSLGQGLEFLIYFQGNSAPDKSGLPSDRFSAERTGGSVSTLTIQRTQQEDSAVYLCASSLAQADTQYFGPGTRLTVL.

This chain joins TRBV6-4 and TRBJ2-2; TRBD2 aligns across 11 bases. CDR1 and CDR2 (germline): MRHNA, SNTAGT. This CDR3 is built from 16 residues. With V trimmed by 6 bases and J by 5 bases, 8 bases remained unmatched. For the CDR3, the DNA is TGTGCCAGCAGAACCCGGACTAGCGGGTTAACCGGGGAGCTGTTTTTT. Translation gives CASRTRTSGLTGELFF.

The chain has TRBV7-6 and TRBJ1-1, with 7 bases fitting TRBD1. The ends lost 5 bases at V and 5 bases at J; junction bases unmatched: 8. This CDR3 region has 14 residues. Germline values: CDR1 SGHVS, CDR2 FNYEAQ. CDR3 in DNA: TGTGCCAGCAGCATATCAGGGGGTGCTACTGAAGCTTTCTTT. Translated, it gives CASSISGGATEAFF.

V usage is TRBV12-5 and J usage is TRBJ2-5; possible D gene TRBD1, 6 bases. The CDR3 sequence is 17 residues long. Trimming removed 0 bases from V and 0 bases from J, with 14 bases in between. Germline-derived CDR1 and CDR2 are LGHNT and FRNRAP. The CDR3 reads CASGLVLGTGYQETQYF. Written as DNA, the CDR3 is TGTGCTAGTGGTTTGGTACTCGGAACAGGGTACCAAGAGACCCAGTACTTC. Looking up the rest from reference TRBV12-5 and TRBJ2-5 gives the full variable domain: DARVTQTPRHKVTEMGQEVTMRCQPILGHNTVFWYRQTMMQGLELLAYFRNRAPLDDSGMPKDRFSAEMPDATLATLKIQPSEPRDSAVYFCASGLVLGTGYQETQYFGPGTRLLVL.

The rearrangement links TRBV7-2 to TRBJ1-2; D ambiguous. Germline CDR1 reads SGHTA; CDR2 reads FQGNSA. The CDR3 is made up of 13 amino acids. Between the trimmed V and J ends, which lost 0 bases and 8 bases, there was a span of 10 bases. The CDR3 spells CASSLAIGRGYTF. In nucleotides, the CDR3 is TGTGCCAGCAGCTTAGCGATCGGGAGGGGCTACACCTTC.